This TCR beta chain appears in the sequencing data of a study of early T cells in non-severe SARS-CoV-2 infection. Study-wide findings and caveats: There was a bias toward anti-spike CD8 responses in VDJdb matching, which missed private and CD4 specificities.

In the library, individual cDNA molecules carried attached unique molecular identifiers. TCRdb processed the 5' RACE reads anew with MiXCR; each CDR3 protein has one entry. There are under 35,000 distinct CDR3 sequences in the sample; around 5% occur only once, and approximately 3.4% lies in the top ten. At least ten counts were recorded for this clonotype. Its antigen is unknown. The CDR3 is 17 residues long. V lost 3 bases to trimming and J lost 0 bases, with 15 bases between them. CDR1 is MDHEN and CDR2 is SYDVKM in the germline V gene. The TCR was taken from an adult who was a healthcare worker with PCR-confirmed SARS-CoV-2 infection or an uninfected control (not recorded which). V usage is TRBV28 and J usage is TRBJ2-4, with a weak D call TRBD1 (5 bases). The sample taken for sequencing was whole blood. The DNA of the CDR3 is TGTGCCAGCAGTTTGGGGCAGGGTAATCGAGCCAAAAACATTCAGTACTTC. Its translation: CASSLGQGNRAKNIQYF.